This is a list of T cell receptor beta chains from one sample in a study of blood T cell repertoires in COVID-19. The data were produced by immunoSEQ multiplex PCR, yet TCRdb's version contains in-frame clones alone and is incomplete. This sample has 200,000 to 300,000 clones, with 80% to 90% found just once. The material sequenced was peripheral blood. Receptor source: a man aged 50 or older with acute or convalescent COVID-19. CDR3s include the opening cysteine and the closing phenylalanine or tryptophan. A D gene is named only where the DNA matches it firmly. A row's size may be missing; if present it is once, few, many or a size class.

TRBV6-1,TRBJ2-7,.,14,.,TGTGCCAGCAGTGAAGGTCACAGAGCCTACGAGCAGTACTTC,CASSEGHRAYEQYF
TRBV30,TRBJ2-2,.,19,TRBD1,TGTGCCTGGAAACCAGTTTTGGGACAGGGAACTTCGAACACCGGGGAGCTGTTTTTT,CAWKPVLGQGTSNTGELFF
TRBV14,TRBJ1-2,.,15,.,TGTGCCAGCAGCCTTCACAGGGTCGGGAACTATGGCTACACCTTC,CASSLHRVGNYGYTF
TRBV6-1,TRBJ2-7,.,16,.,TGTGCCAGCAGCGAAATCAGGGGAAGGGGCCCCTACGAGCAGTACTTC,CASSEIRGRGPYEQYF
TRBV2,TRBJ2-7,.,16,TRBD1,TGTGCCAGCAGTGAAGGCGGACAGGAAGGGCTCTACGAGCAGTACTTC,CASSEGGQEGLYEQYF
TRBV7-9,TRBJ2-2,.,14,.,TGTGCCAGCAGCTTATGGGGAGACACCGGGGAGCTGTTTTTT,CASSLWGDTGELFF
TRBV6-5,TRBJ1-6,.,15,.,TGTGCCAGCAGTTACTGGCGGACAGAGACTTCACCCCTCCACTTT,CASSYWRTETSPLHF
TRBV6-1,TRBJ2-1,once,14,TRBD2,TGTGCCAGCAGTGAGCCACCGACTAGCGAGGGTCTGTTCTTC,CASSEPPTSEGLFF
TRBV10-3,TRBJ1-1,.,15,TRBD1,TGTGCCATCAGTGAAGAGACAGGGATAAACACTGAAGCTTTCTTT,CAISEETGINTEAFF
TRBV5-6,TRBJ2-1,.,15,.,TGTGCCAGCAGTACAGACGGAAGCTCCTACAATGAGCAGTTCTTC,CASSTDGSSYNEQFF
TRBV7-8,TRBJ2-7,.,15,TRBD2,TGTGCCAGCAGCCCAACACTAGCGGGAGGGTACGAGCAGTACTTC,CASSPTLAGGYEQYF
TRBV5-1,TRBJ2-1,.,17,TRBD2,TGCGCCAGCAGCTGGAGACTAGCGGGGGGCTCCTACAATGAGCAGTTCTTC,CASSWRLAGGSYNEQFF
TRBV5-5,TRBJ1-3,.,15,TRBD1,TGTGCCAGCAGCTGGAGGGACAGTTCTGGAAACACCATATATTTT,CASSWRDSSGNTIYF
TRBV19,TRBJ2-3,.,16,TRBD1,TGTGCCAGTAGTATAAGTGGGACAGGGGGTTCAGATACGCAGTATTTT,CASSISGTGGSDTQYF
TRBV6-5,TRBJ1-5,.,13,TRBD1,TGTGCCAGCAGACAGGGGTCCAATCAGCCCCAGCATTTT,CASRQGSNQPQHF
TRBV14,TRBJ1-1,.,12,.,TGTGCCAGCAGCCAACAATACACTGAAGCTTTCTTT,CASSQQYTEAFF
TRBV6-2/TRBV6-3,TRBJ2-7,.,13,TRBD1,TGTGCCAGCAGCCGGGACAGTTTATACGAGCAGTACTTC,CASSRDSLYEQYF
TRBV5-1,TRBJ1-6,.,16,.,TGCGCCAGCAGCTCCTCACAGGGCAATCGGAATTCACCCCTCCACTTT,CASSSSQGNRNSPLHF
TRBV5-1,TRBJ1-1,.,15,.,TGCGCCAGCAGCGTCCTCAGGGCGATGGACACTGAAGCTTTCTTT,CASSVLRAMDTEAFF
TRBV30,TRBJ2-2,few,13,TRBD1,TGTGCCTGGACAGACAGGGGGCGTATTAAGCTGTTTTTT,CAWTDRGRIKLFF
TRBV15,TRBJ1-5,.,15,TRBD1,TGTGCCACCAGCAGGGACAGGTACGGCAATCAGCCCCAGCATTTT,CATSRDRYGNQPQHF
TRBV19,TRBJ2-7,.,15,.,TGTGCCAGTAGTATAGAGGCCCAAGCAGGCTACGAGCAGTACTTC,CASSIEAQAGYEQYF
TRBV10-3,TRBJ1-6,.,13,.,TGTGCCATCATGGAGCATGATAATTCACCCCTCCACTTT,CAIMEHDNSPLHF
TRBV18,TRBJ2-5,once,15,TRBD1,TGTGCCAGCTCACCAGACAGGGGCAAGGGAGAGACCCAGTACTTC,CASSPDRGKGETQYF
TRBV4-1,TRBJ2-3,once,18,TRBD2,TGCGCCAGCAGCCCCCACGCTCCCACTAGCGGGGGGAGGGATACGCAGTATTTT,CASSPHAPTSGGRDTQYF
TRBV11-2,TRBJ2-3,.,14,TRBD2,TGTGCCAGCAGCTTAGCCGGGACTATGGATACGCAGTATTTT,CASSLAGTMDTQYF
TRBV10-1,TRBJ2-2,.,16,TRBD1,TGCGCCAGCAGTGAGTACGGGACAGGGCAAACCGGGGAGCTGTTTTTT,CASSEYGTGQTGELFF
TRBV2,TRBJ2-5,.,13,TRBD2,TGTGCCGGACGCGGGGGGCCCCAAGAGACCCAGTACTTC,CAGRGGPQETQYF
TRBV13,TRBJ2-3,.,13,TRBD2,TGTGCCAGCAGTCGGACTAGCGGTAATACGCAGTATTTT,CASSRTSGNTQYF
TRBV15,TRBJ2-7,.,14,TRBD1,TGTGCCACCAGCATCGGGACAGGGGGGTACGAGCAGTACTTC,CATSIGTGGYEQYF
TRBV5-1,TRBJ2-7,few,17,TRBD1,TGCGCCAGCACCAATTCGGTGGGGACAGGATTATACTACGAGCAGTACTTC,CASTNSVGTGLYYEQYF
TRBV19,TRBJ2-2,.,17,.,TGTGCCAGTAGTATTGCCAACCTAGTCGCGAACACCGGGGAGCTGTTTTTT,CASSIANLVANTGELFF
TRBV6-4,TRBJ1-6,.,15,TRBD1,TGTGCCAGCAGTGAGATGGAGGGGGCAGGTTCACCCCTCCACTTT,CASSEMEGAGSPLHF
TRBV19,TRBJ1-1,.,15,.,TGTGCCAGTAGTGAGTACCAAAACCTGGACACTGAAGCTTTCTTT,CASSEYQNLDTEAFF
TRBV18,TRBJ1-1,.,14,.,TGTGCCAGCTCACCAGAAACAGGGAGCACTGAAGCTTTCTTT,CASSPETGSTEAFF
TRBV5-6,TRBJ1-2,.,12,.,TGTGCCAGCAGCTTGGCCAATGAGGTCTACACCTTC,CASSLANEVYTF
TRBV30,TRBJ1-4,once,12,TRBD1,TGTGCCTGGGACCGGACAGGACGTTTCCTGTTTTTT,CAWDRTGRFLFF
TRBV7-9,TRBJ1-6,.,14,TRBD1,TGTGCCAGCAGCCGAACAGGGGGGTATTCACCCCTCCACTTT,CASSRTGGYSPLHF
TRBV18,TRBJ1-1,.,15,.,TGTGCCAGCTCATCCGGGAAATGGGGGGGTTCCGAAGCTTTCTTT,CASSSGKWGGSEAFF
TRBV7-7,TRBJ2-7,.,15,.,TGTGCTAGCAGCTTATTTGCGGGACAGCCCTACGAGCAGTACTTC,CASSLFAGQPYEQYF
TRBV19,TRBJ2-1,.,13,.,TGTGCCAGTAGTAACCAGGTATACAATGAGCAGTTCTTC,CASSNQVYNEQFF
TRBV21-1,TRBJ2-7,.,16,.,TGTGCCAGCAGCAAAAAGGGACACATTCCCCCCTACGAGCAGTACTTC,CASSKKGHIPPYEQYF
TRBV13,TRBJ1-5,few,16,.,TGTGCCAGCAGCTTAGGCCTAACGGGTAGCAATCAGCCCCAGCATTTT,CASSLGLTGSNQPQHF
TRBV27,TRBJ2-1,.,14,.,TGTGCCAGCAGTTCGACAGGTTCCTACAATGAGCAGTTCTTC,CASSSTGSYNEQFF
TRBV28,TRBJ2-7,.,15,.,TGTGCCAGCAGTTTAATGTGGCAGGTCGCCGGCGAGCAGTACTTC,CASSLMWQVAGEQYF
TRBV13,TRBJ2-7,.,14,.,TGTGCCAGCAGCCTTTACCTTGGAGGTTACGAGCAGTACTTC,CASSLYLGGYEQYF
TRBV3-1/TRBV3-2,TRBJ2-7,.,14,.,TGTGCCAGCAGCCTAGGGGCGGGATCCTACGAGCAGTACTTC,CASSLGAGSYEQYF
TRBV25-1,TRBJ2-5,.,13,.,TGTGCCAGCAGTGGGACATACCAAGAGACCCAGTACTTC,CASSGTYQETQYF
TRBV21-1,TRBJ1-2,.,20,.,TGTGCCAGCAGCAAAGGGGGTATTTATAGTCGGGGAGTTTTTCCCTATGGCTACACCTTC,CASSKGGIYSRGVFPYGYTF
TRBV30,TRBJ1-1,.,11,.,TGTGCCCAGCAGGGGAACACTGAAGCTTTCTTT,CAQQGNTEAFF
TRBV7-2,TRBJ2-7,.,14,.,TGTGCCAGCAGCTTCGCGCCAGGGTCCTACGAGCAGTACTTC,CASSFAPGSYEQYF
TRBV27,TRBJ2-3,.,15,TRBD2,TGTGCCAGCCGGGTGGCGGGGGGGTTAACAGATACGCAGTATTTT,CASRVAGGLTDTQYF
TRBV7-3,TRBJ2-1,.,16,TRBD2,TGTGCCAGCAGCGACCATAGCGGGGGCGTCTACAATGAGCAGTTCTTC,CASSDHSGGVYNEQFF
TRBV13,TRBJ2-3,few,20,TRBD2,TGTGCCAGCAGCCCGGACCCTAGCGGGGGGGGCGAAAAGCGAACAGATACGCAGTATTTT,CASSPDPSGGGEKRTDTQYF
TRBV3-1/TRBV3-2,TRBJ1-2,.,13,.,TGTGCCAGCAGCCAACACTGGGCGAGAGGCTACACCTTC,CASSQHWARGYTF
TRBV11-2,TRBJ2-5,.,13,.,TGTGCAGAAGGTGGAGGGCCCCAAGAGACCCAGTACTTC,CAEGGGPQETQYF
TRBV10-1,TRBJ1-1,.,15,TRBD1,TGCGCCAGCAGTGAGACGACAGGGGGACACACTGAAGCTTTCTTT,CASSETTGGHTEAFF
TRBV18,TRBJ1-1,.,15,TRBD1,TGTGCCAGCTCACCGGGACAGGGGATGAACACTGAAGCTTTCTTT,CASSPGQGMNTEAFF
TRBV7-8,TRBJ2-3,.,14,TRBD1,TGTGCCAGCAGCTTTTTGACAGGGACAGATACGCAGTATTTT,CASSFLTGTDTQYF
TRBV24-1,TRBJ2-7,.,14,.,TGTGCCACCAGGCCCTCAGGGGCCCCCTACGAGCAGTACTTC,CATRPSGAPYEQYF